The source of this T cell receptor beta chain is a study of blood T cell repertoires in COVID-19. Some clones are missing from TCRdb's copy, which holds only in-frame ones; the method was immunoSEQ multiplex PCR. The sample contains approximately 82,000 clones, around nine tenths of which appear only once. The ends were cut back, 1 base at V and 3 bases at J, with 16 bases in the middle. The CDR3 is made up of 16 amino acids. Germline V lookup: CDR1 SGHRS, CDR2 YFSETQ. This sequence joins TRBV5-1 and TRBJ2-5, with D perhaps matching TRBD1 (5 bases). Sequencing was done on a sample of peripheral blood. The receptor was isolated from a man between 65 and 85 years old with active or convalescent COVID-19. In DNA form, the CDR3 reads TGCGCCAGCAGCTTGATCGGGCGGACACTGAAAGAGACCCAGTACTTC. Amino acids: CASSLIGRTLKETQYF. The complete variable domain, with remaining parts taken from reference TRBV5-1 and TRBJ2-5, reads KAGVTQTPRYLIKTRGQQVTLSCSPISGHRSVSWYQQTPGQGLQFLFEYFSETQRNKGNFPGRFSGRQFSNSRSEMNVSTLELGDSALYLCASSLIGRTLKETQYFGPGTRLLVL.